One sample yielded the 4 T cell receptor beta chains listed below, sequenced in a study of blood T cell repertoires in COVID-19. Here immunoSEQ multiplex PCR was the method, and the copy in TCRdb shows in-frame clones only, minus some. Of nearly 250,000 clones in the sample, approximately 85% are singletons; the top ten hold approximately 9.1%. Source material: PBMCs or T cells enriched from blood (not recorded which). The receptors were gathered from a woman between 50 and 59 years old with acute COVID-19.

The chain combines TRBV14 with TRBJ1-2; 7 bases fit TRBD1. Germline CDR1 and CDR2: SGHDN and FVKESK. CDR3 length: 13 amino acids. With 4 bases clipped from V and 3 bases from J, the junction kept 2 bases outside the gene matches. CDR3 coding DNA: TGTGCCAGCAGCCTTGGACAGGACTATGGCTACACCTTC. Translating it yields CASSLGQDYGYTF.

The chain links TRBV7-2 to TRBJ2-7, with D perhaps TRBD2 (5 bases). The CDR3 is 15 residues long. Trimming shortened V by 1 base and J by 3 bases, and 13 bases separated the two germline ends. Germline V gene lookup returns CDR1 SGHTA and CDR2 FQGNSA. DNA for the CDR3: TGTGCCAGCAGCTTAGGTGGTTGGGAGAACTACGAGCAGTACTTC. Translation: CASSLGGWENYEQYF.

The chain joins TRBV29-1 to TRBJ1-4, with 9 bases aligning to TRBD1. The CDR3 sequence is 14 residues long. CDR1 and CDR2 from the germline V gene are SQVTM and ANQGSEA. Germline trimming cut 6 bases from V and 8 bases from J; bases unmatched to any gene: 10. The CDR3 sequence is CSVSRGTGNEKLFF. The CDR3 DNA is TGCAGCGTCTCCCGAGGGACAGGGAACGAAAAACTGTTTTTT. Supplemented by reference TRBV29-1 and TRBJ1-4, the full variable domain reads SAVISQKPSRDICQRGTSLTIQCQVDSQVTMMFWYRQQPGQSLTLIATANQGSEATYESGFVIDKFPISRPNLTFSTLTVSNMSPEDSSIYLCSVSRGTGNEKLFFGSGTQLSVL.

The rearrangement links TRBV7-2 to TRBJ2-2; 8 bases are a match to TRBD1. Germline-derived CDR1 and CDR2 are SGHTA and FQGNSA. V gave up 5 bases and J gave up 6 bases; unmatched junction bases: 5. The CDR3 is 14 amino acids. In DNA form, the CDR3 reads TGTGCCAGCAGCAAGACAGGGGTAGCCGGGGAGCTGTTTTTT. It specifies CASSKTGVAGELFF. The full variable domain, in which reference TRBV7-2 and TRBJ2-2 provide the parts outside the CDR3, is GAGVSQSPSNKVTEKGKDVELRCDPISGHTALYWYRQSLGQGLEFLIYFQGNSAPDKSGLPSDRFSAERTGGSVSTLTIQRTQQEDSAVYLCASSKTGVAGELFFGEGSRLTVL.